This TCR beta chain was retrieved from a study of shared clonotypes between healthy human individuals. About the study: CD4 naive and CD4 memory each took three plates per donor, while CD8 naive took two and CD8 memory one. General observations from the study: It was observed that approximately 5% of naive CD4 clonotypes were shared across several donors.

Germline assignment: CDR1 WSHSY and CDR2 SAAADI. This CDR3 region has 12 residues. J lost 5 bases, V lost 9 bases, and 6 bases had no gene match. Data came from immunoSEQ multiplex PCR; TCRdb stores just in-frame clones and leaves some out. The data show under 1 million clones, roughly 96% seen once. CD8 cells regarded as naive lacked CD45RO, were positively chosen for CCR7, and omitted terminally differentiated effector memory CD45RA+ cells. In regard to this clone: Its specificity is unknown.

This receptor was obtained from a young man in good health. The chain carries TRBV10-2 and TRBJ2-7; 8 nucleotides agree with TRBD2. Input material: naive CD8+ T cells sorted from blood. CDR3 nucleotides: TGCGCCAGTAGCGGGACTTTCGACGAGCAGTACTTC. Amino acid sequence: CASSGTFDEQYF.